The TCR beta chain under discussion was sequenced for a study of cytomegalovirus exposure and HLA in healthy donors. It was healthy bone marrow donors who served as donors. 60 Vbeta and 13 Jbeta primers were used in PCR. Libraries were prepared by immunoSEQ multiplex PCR; TCRdb keeps only in-frame clonotypes and omits some of them. The sample holds some 110,000 clones; about 81% are singletons and the top ten take around 0.99%. J gave up 8 bases and V 6 bases, and 11 bases lay outside the gene matches. Germline CDR1 MGHRA, CDR2 YSYEKL. CDR3 length: 15 amino acids. The chain has TRBV4-1 and TRBJ2-4; TRBD1 agrees at 9 bases. Sequenced input: PBMCs. The receptor comes from a woman aged 25 to 39 in good health and CMV-seronegative. In DNA form, the CDR3 reads TGCGCCAGCAGTCAGTTCCCGGGACAGGGACACATTCAGTACTTC. Translated, it gives CASSQFPGQGHIQYF.